There are many counts of the clone carrying this T cell receptor (beta chain). The target antigen is unknown. The TCR beta library used iRepertoire HTBI primers with Arm-PCR amplification of CDR3. TCRdb reprocessed the multiplex PCR reads with MiXCR, giving one entry per CDR3 protein. Among about 470,000 distinct CDR3 sequences listed, around 20% were seen once. The record originates from a study of regulatory T cells in long-lasting Graves disease. Study-level findings and limits: Graves' patients with persistent disease showed TCR diversity lower than patients newly diagnosed.

V trimming: 3 bases; J trimming: 7 bases; junction bases outside the gene matches: 10. Germline V gives CDR1 KGHDR, CDR2 SFDVKD. This CDR3 is built from 17 residues. Noted time point: persistent/refractory GD, antithyroid drugs over 5 years with positive TRAb. RNA from PBMCs was the source of the TCR library. Graves' disease diagnosis relied on American Thyroid Association guidelines. The sequence came from a female donor with Graves disease. The sample consisted of peripheral blood mononuclear cells (PBMCs), taken when the disease was refractory, from a patient treated with antithyroid drugs. The chain combines TRBV24-1 with TRBJ2-5, with 13 positions matching TRBD2. The CDR3 DNA is TGTGCCACCAGTGATCCTCGGACTAGCGGGAGTCTTGGGACCCAGTACTTC. Translating gives CATSDPRTSGSLGTQYF.